The present T cell receptor (beta chain) was sequenced within a study of T cell responses to AZD1222 COVID-19 vaccine. Measured with immunoSEQ multiplex PCR; TCRdb has only the in-frame clones, and not every one. Of roughly 80,000 clones in the sample, roughly 90% were seen once. This sample comprised peripheral blood, obtained 28 days after the second AZD1222 dose. The source is an adult who received the AZD1222 COVID-19 vaccine.

The CDR3 sequence is CASSGTGPNSPLHF. Written as DNA, the CDR3 is TGTGCCAGCAGCGGAACAGGGCCTAATTCACCCCTCCACTTT. This sequence joins TRBV2 and TRBJ1-6, with a tentative D call TRBD1 (6 bases). The V and J ends lost 6 bases and 6 bases respectively, with 12 bases between them. In germline, CDR1 is SNHLY, CDR2 FYNNEI. The CDR3 extends over 14 amino acids.